Below, one T cell receptor beta chain is given with its context. Its antigen is unknown. These data are taken from a study of blood T cells in healthy people across ages. CDR3 length: 11 residues. V lost 2 bases, J lost 4 bases, and 5 bases lay in between. Germline-derived CDR1 and CDR2 are SQVTM and ANQGSEA. Per sample, a minimum of 7 million PBMCs were isolated. A second roughly 6 to 12 cycle PCR used barcoded and J-beta primers. TCRdb called the 5' RACE reads again in MiXCR, with one record for every CDR3 protein. Of approximately 600,000 distinct CDR3 sequences listed, roughly three fifths are singletons. Findings and caveats of the study: Greater diversity and more naive CD4+ cells were seen in long-lived donors than in aged donors.

This TCR was recovered from a man in his sixties in good health. The chain employs TRBV29-1 and TRBJ2-5; unclear D gene. The material sequenced was blood. CDR3 amino acids: CSVEPGETQYF. CDR3 in DNA: TGCAGCGTTGAACCGGGAGAGACCCAGTACTTC.